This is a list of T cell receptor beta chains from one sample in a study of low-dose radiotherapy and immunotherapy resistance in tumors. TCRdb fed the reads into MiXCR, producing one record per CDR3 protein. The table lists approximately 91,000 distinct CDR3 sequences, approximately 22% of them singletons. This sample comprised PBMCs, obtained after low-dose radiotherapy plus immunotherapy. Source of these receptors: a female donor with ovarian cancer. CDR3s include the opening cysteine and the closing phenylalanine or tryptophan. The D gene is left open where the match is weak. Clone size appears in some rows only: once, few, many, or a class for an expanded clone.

DNA: TGTGCCAGCAGCCCCAGTGCTGGTGGCTACACCTTC; CDR3: CASSPSAGGYTF; size: few; J: TRBJ1-2; V: TRBV7-2; D: .
DNA: TGCAGCGTTGACAGGGGAACCTACAATGAGCAGTTCTTC; CDR3: CSVDRGTYNEQFF; size: many; J: TRBJ2-1; V: TRBV29-1; D: .
DNA: TGCGCCAGCAGCTCCCGAGACAGGGGAAGATCTGGAAACACCATATATTTT; CDR3: CASSSRDRGRSGNTIYF; size: .; J: TRBJ1-3; V: TRBV5-1; D: TRBD1
DNA: TGTGCCAGCAGTCGGGGCACGAACACTGAAGCTTTCTTT; CDR3: CASSRGTNTEAFF; size: many; J: TRBJ1-1; V: TRBV6-2/TRBV6-3; D: .
DNA: TGTGCCAGCACCCCGGGGAGGGACAGGGGAGTCTATGAGCAGTTCTTC; CDR3: CASTPGRDRGVYEQFF; size: many; J: TRBJ2-1; V: TRBV12-3/TRBV12-4; D: TRBD1
DNA: TGCGCCAGCAGCTTGGAACCGGGTCCTTGGACTGAAGCTTTCTTT; CDR3: CASSLEPGPWTEAFF; size: many; J: TRBJ1-1; V: TRBV5-1; D: .
DNA: TGTGCCAGCAGCATGGGGCGGCAAGAGACCCAGTACTTC; CDR3: CASSMGRQETQYF; size: many; J: TRBJ2-5; V: TRBV3-1; D: .
DNA: TGTGCCAGCAGCTTTTCCGGCAATCAGCCCCAGCATTTT; CDR3: CASSFSGNQPQHF; size: many; J: TRBJ1-5; V: TRBV7-9; D: .
DNA: TGTGCCAGCAGCTTAACGGGGCAAGCGAACACCGGGGAGCTGTTTTTT; CDR3: CASSLTGQANTGELFF; size: many; J: TRBJ2-2; V: TRBV7-9; D: .
DNA: TGTGCCAGCAGCCCCGGGGGGGGCGTAGAGACCCAGTACTTC; CDR3: CASSPGGGVETQYF; size: many; J: TRBJ2-5; V: TRBV7-2; D: TRBD2
DNA: TGTGCCAGCAGCTTAGCGGGGGGGAGCACAGATACGCAGTATTTT; CDR3: CASSLAGGSTDTQYF; size: many; J: TRBJ2-3; V: TRBV11-2; D: TRBD2
DNA: TGTGCCAGCAGCTTGGGGGACAGGGGCGACACCGGGGAGCTGTTTTTT; CDR3: CASSLGDRGDTGELFF; size: many; J: TRBJ2-2; V: TRBV5-8; D: TRBD1
DNA: TGTGCCAGCAGTATACAGGGAAATCAGCCCCAGCATTTT; CDR3: CASSIQGNQPQHF; size: many; J: TRBJ1-5; V: TRBV6-6; D: .